The 22 T cell receptor beta chains reported below all come from one sample, sequenced in a study of shared clonotypes between healthy human individuals. Profiling relied on immunoSEQ multiplex PCR, and the TCRdb table lists in-frame clones only, not all of them. The sample includes over a million clones, approximately 96% seen only once; the top ten take roughly 1.1%. Sequenced material: naive CD4+ T cells sorted from blood. The sample's subset: CD45RA+ positively selected. The receptors stem from a man aged 25-45 years in good health.

The V and J genes are TRBV6-1 and TRBJ2-7, with TRBD1 identical over 9 bases. The ends lost 4 bases at V and 1 base at J; junction bases unmatched: 8. The CDR3 has 16 amino acids. Germline lookup yields CDR1 MNHNS and CDR2 SASEGT. The CDR3 protein is CASSVEGTGFSYEQYF. DNA of the CDR3: TGTGCCAGCAGTGTTGAGGGGACAGGGTTTTCCTACGAGCAGTACTTC.

The rearrangement uses TRBV10-3 and TRBJ2-5, with a tentative D call TRBD1 (6 bases). The CDR3 spans 14 residues. The V end was cut by 10 bases, the J end by 5 bases, with 20 bases between. CDR1 ENHRY and CDR2 SYGVKD come from the germline V gene. Here the CDR3 DNA reads TGTGCCACTACTCACAGGGTCGGATCGGAGACCCAGTACTTC. It codes for CATTHRVGSETQYF.

The chain carries TRBV27 and TRBJ2-3; D not resolved. The V and J ends lost 0 bases and 6 bases respectively, with 13 bases between them. The CDR3 length is 15 residues. The V gene's germline CDR1 is MNHEY and CDR2 SMNVEV (reference sequence). The CDR3 nucleotides read TGTGCCAGCAGTTTATCGATCCGGTTAGGGGATACGCAGTATTTT. This encodes CASSLSIRLGDTQYF.

The chain is built from TRBV2 and TRBJ2-1, with D uncertain. CDR3 length equals 11 residues. Trimming cost V 5 bases and J 8 bases, with 7 bases left between them. Germline assignment: CDR1 SNHLY and CDR2 FYNNEI. CDR3: CASSSQYEQFF. The CDR3 DNA reads as TGTGCCAGCAGTTCCCAGTATGAGCAGTTCTTC. The entire variable domain, with the rest obtained from reference TRBV2 and TRBJ2-1, is as follows: EPEVTQTPSHQVTQMGQEVILRCVPISNHLYFYWYRQILGQKVEFLVSFYNNEISEKSEIFDDQFSVERPDGSNFTLKIRSTKLEDSAMYFCASSSQYEQFFGPGTRLTVL.

The chain is built from TRBV10-3 and TRBJ2-5; D might be TRBD2 (6 bases). V was clipped by 3 bases and J by 5 bases, with 16 bases between them. The CDR3 consists of 15 residues. Germline loops: CDR1 ENHRY, CDR2 SYGVKD. The CDR3 bases are TGTGCCATCAGTGATGGGAGGAGAAGGAGGGAGACCCAGTACTTC. Protein product: CAISDGRRRRETQYF.

The chain is built from TRBV6-5 and TRBJ1-5; D not certain. This CDR3 is 13 amino acids long. Germline V lookup: CDR1 MNHEY, CDR2 SVGAGI. Deletions cut 4 bases from V and 1 base from J, with 5 bases between. This CDR3 is CASSSVSNQPQHF. The CDR3 DNA reads TGTGCCAGCAGTTCTGTCAGCAATCAGCCCCAGCATTTT.

This rearrangement joins TRBV6-6 to TRBJ2-5; D remains ambiguous. Trimming pared 5 bases from V and 3 bases from J, leaving 10 bases between. The CDR3 runs to 13 residues. CDR1 and CDR2 (germline): MNHNY, SVGAGI (reference sequence). CDR3 loop: CASSAGWEETQYF. Written as DNA, the CDR3 is TGTGCCAGCAGTGCCGGGTGGGAAGAGACCCAGTACTTC.

The rearrangement joins TRBV18 to TRBJ2-3; possible D gene TRBD1, 6 bases. V was clipped by 3 bases and J by 4 bases, with 17 bases between them. The CDR3 sequence is 16 residues long. In germline, CDR1 is KGHSH, CDR2 LQKENI. CDR3 residues: CASSPSQGQPPDTQYF. For the CDR3, the DNA is TGTGCCAGCTCACCCTCACAGGGCCAGCCCCCAGATACGCAGTATTTT.

This CDR3 is CASSSAVAGGQFF. Written as DNA, the CDR3 is TGTGCCAGCAGCTCCGCGGTAGCGGGAGGGCAGTTCTTC. J is TRBJ2-1 and V is TRBV5-4, with TRBD2 identical over 10 bases. Germline-derived CDR1 and CDR2 are SGHNT and YYREEE (reference sequence). J gave up 12 bases and V 3 bases, and 6 bases lay outside the gene matches. The CDR3 covers 13 residues.

The chain has TRBV15 and TRBJ1-2; no clear D gene. V lost 11 bases and J lost 5, with 12 bases in between. There are 11 residues in the CDR3. The germline V gene encodes CDR1 LNHNV and CDR2 YYDKDF (reference sequence). CDR3 loop: CASTSGYGYTF. CDR3 coding DNA: TGTGCCTCGACGTCAGGTTATGGCTACACCTTC.

J is TRBJ2-1 and V is TRBV9, with 8 nucleotides matching TRBD2. In germline, CDR1 is SGDLS, CDR2 YYNGEE. The length of the CDR3 is 17 residues. V lost 1 base and J lost 6; bases outside the gene matches: 12. The DNA for the CDR3 is TGTGCCAGCAGCGTACAGCGGGAGCGGCTGGTGGGCAATGAGCAGTTCTTC. It codes for CASSVQRERLVGNEQFF.

This chain joins TRBV6-1 and TRBJ2-1; TRBD1 matches at 8 bases. The trim removed 2 bases at V and 4 bases at J, leaving 7 bases unmatched. The CDR3 runs 16 residues. Germline values: CDR1 MNHNS, CDR2 SASEGT. Written as DNA, the CDR3 is TGTGCCAGCAGTGAACTGGAGGACAGGGTTTACAATGAGCAGTTCTTC. It is translated as CASSELEDRVYNEQFF.

With regard to this clone: The identical CDR3 is also encoded by other nucleotide sequences in the sample. The chain has TRBV5-1 and TRBJ2-2, with 8 bases lining up with TRBD1. The CDR3 is 15 amino acids. Losses at the gene ends were 4 bases for V and 3 bases for J; bases not matched to a gene: 5. In germline, CDR1 is SGHRS, CDR2 YFSETQ. CDR3 protein: CASSLGQGYTGELFF. In DNA form, the CDR3 reads TGCGCCAGCAGCCTTGGACAGGGCTACACCGGGGAGCTGTTTTTT.

The gene calls are TRBV18 and TRBJ1-4; D ambiguous. This CDR3 has 16 amino acids. Deletions cut 0 bases from V and 8 bases from J, with 16 bases between. Germline V gene data show CDR1 as KGHSH and CDR2 as LQKENI. CDR3 amino acids: CASSPPAPEVGEKLFF. CDR3 sequence (DNA): TGTGCCAGCTCACCACCGGCCCCCGAGGTCGGCGAAAAACTGTTTTTT.

The J gene is TRBJ2-1, the V gene TRBV2; 8 bases are shared with TRBD2. Per germline, CDR1 SNHLY and CDR2 FYNNEI. V lost 2 bases and J lost 6; bases outside the gene matches: 6. CDR3 length: 15 residues. Here the CDR3 DNA reads TGTGCCAGCAGTGAATTGCGGGGGGCTTCCAATGAGCAGTTCTTC. Its translation: CASSELRGASNEQFF.

This sequence joins TRBV5-1 and TRBJ1-4; 8 bases agree with TRBD1. The ends lost 1 base at V and 7 bases at J; junction bases unmatched: 12. The V gene's germline CDR1 is SGHRS and CDR2 YFSETQ. The length of the CDR3 is 17 residues. In DNA form, the CDR3 reads TGCGCCAGCAGCTTGTCAGGGGGCGCGGGAAGTGGTGAAAAACTGTTTTTT. Its protein product is CASSLSGGAGSGEKLFF.

The rearrangement links TRBV7-9 to TRBJ1-1, with D perhaps matching TRBD1 (5 bases). This CDR3 has 12 residues. V was trimmed by 5 bases and J by 11 bases, leaving 15 bases between them. Per the germline V gene, CDR1 is SEHNR and CDR2 is FQNEAQ (reference sequence). The CDR3 loop is CASSRDLSEAFF. CDR3 sequence (DNA): TGTGCCAGCAGCCGGGACCTCTCGGAGGCTTTCTTT. The variable domain in full, with the rest retrieved from reference TRBV7-9 and TRBJ1-1, is DTGVSQNPRHKITKRGQNVTFRCDPISEHNRLYWYRQTLGQGPEFLTYFQNEAQLEKSRLLSDRFSAERPKGSFSTLEIQRTEQGDSAMYLCASSRDLSEAFFGQGTRLTVV.

The genes are TRBV28 and TRBJ2-7; 9 bases agree with TRBD1. The CDR3 covers 16 residues. CDR1 and CDR2 (germline): MDHEN, SYDVKM. The V segment lost 3 bases and the J segment 2 bases; nucleotides outside the gene matches: 8. The CDR3: CASSFNTGGYAYEQYF. The CDR3 nucleotides read TGTGCCAGCAGTTTTAATACAGGGGGCTATGCCTACGAGCAGTACTTC.

This chain links TRBV7-6 with TRBJ2-5; D not certain. Germline CDR1 is SGHVS and CDR2 is FNYEAQ. The CDR3 has 12 amino acids. V shed 4 bases and J shed 5 bases, with 8 bases lying between them. This CDR3 is CASSYIMETQYF. As DNA, the CDR3 is TGTGCCAGCAGCTATATAATGGAGACCCAGTACTTC. Based on the CDR3 plus reference TRBV7-6 and TRBJ2-5, the full variable domain is GAGVSQSPRYKVTKRGQDVALRCDPISGHVSLYWYRQALGQGPEFLTYFNYEAQQDKSGLPNDRFSAERPEGSISTLTIQRTEQRDSAMYRCASSYIMETQYFGPGTRLLVL.

The chain uses TRBV2 and TRBJ1-3; D gene ambiguous. V gave up 5 bases and J gave up 2 bases, with 7 bases separating them. This CDR3 has 13 amino acids. Per germline, CDR1 SNHLY and CDR2 FYNNEI. CDR3 in amino acids: CASSFQAGNTIYF. CDR3 coding DNA: TGTGCCAGCAGTTTCCAGGCTGGAAACACCATATATTTT.

The J gene is TRBJ2-2, the V gene TRBV5-4; weak D call: TRBD2 (5 bases). CDR1 is SGHNT and CDR2 is YYREEE in the germline V gene (reference sequence). This CDR3 spans 13 amino acids. V was clipped by 4 bases and J by 9 bases, with 13 bases between them. Here the CDR3 DNA reads TGTGCCAGCAGCCCTCCCGGCGGGTGGGAGCTGTTTTTT. This encodes CASSPPGGWELFF.

The rearrangement joins TRBV2 to TRBJ2-1; 11 bases map to TRBD2. CDR1 is SNHLY, CDR2 FYNNEI, per germline. The J segment lost 6 bases and the V segment lost 7 bases, leaving 20 bases of the junction unmatched. CDR3 length: 19 residues. As DNA, the CDR3 is TGTGCCAGCAACTTGGGTGGGCTAGCGGGAGGAACGGTAACCAATGAGCAGTTCTTC. The encoded protein is CASNLGGLAGGTVTNEQFF. Combining the CDR3 with reference TRBV2 and TRBJ2-1 gives the whole variable domain EPEVTQTPSHQVTQMGQEVILRCVPISNHLYFYWYRQILGQKVEFLVSFYNNEISEKSEIFDDQFSVERPDGSNFTLKIRSTKLEDSAMYFCASNLGGLAGGTVTNEQFFGPGTRLTVL.